This T cell receptor (beta chain) is from a study of shared clonotypes between healthy human individuals. Germline assignment: CDR1 MDHEN and CDR2 SYDVKM. The CDR3 runs 16 residues. Unmatched junction bases numbered 10, after V lost 5 bases and J lost 4 bases. Sequencing used immunoSEQ multiplex PCR; TCRdb keeps in-frame clones, though not all of them. The sample shows about 730,000 clones, 55% to 75% of them seen only once. This clone came up a few times. This TCR was recovered from a woman in her twenties or thirties in good health. The chain has TRBV28 and TRBJ1-1; the match to TRBD1 covers 10 bases. Sequenced input: memory CD4+ T cells sorted from blood. The sample's subset: CD45RA-negative fraction. CDR3: CASSPFSWTGGTEAFF. The CDR3 nucleotides are TGTGCCAGCAGTCCCTTTTCGTGGACAGGGGGCACTGAAGCTTTCTTT.